These 16 T cell receptor beta chains came from one sample sequenced in a study of blood T cells in healthy people across ages. It was with a sample-barcoded 5' primer and a J-beta primer mix that a second PCR of roughly 7 to 12 cycles was run. TCRdb reprocessed the 5' RACE reads with MiXCR, giving one entry per CDR3 protein. The sample shows approximately 1,000,000 distinct CDR3 sequences, around two fifths of them seen only once. Specimen: blood. Source of these receptors: a man between 18 and 35 years old in good health.

J is TRBJ2-3 and V is TRBV20-1; no definite D call. The CDR3 has 16 amino acids. Trimming took off 3 bases at V and 0 bases at J, with 16 bases between the two ends. Germline CDR1 DFQATT, CDR2 SNEGSKA (reference sequence). The CDR3 nucleotides read TGCAGTGCTAGCCCTTTCGGGCGAGCTAGCACAGATACGCAGTATTTT. Translation gives CSASPFGRASTDTQYF.

This clonotype was detected a few times. The chain links TRBV4-2 to TRBJ1-6, with 8 bases fitting TRBD1. Trimming cost V 4 bases and J 9 bases; bases outside gene matches: 11. Germline CDR1 reads LGHNA; CDR2 reads YNFKEQ. The CDR3 has 16 residues. CDR3: CASSPMGQGAISPLHF. In DNA, the CDR3 is TGTGCCAGCAGCCCAATGGGGCAGGGGGCGATTTCACCCCTCCACTTT.

This clonotype was seen more than once but under ten times. The chain recombines TRBV5-1 with TRBJ2-3, with 8 bases lining up with TRBD2. Germline lookup yields CDR1 SGHRS and CDR2 YFSETQ. With 3 bases clipped from V and 5 bases from J, the junction kept 5 bases outside the gene matches. The CDR3 sequence is 14 residues long. The CDR3: CASSSGGRLDTQYF. The CDR3 coding sequence is TGCGCCAGCAGCTCGGGGGGGCGTTTAGATACGCAGTATTTT.

A few counts support this clonotype. The chain uses TRBV6-2 or TRBV6-3 and TRBJ1-6; D is uncertain. The CDR3 length is 16 residues. With 2 bases removed from V and 5 bases from J, the gap between germline ends came to 13 bases. The V gene's germline CDR1 is MNHEY and CDR2 SVGEGT. CDR3 in DNA: TGTGCCAGCAGTTACGAGGGAGCTCGTAATAATTCACCCCTCCACTTT. Protein: CASSYEGARNNSPLHF.

The rearrangement links TRBV12-3 or TRBV12-4 to TRBJ1-5; no clear D. The CDR3 length is 12 residues. V lost 6 bases and J 8 bases, leaving 11 bases between the germline ends. CDR3 coding DNA: TGTGCCAGCAGCCCCGATTTAAAGCCCCAGCATTTT. This encodes CASSPDLKPQHF.

This clonotype was observed at least ten times. The gene calls are TRBV20-1 and TRBJ2-2; D uncertain. This CDR3 is 12 amino acids long. V was pared by 5 bases and J by 6 bases, with 10 bases between. Germline CDR1 DFQATT, CDR2 SNEGSKA (reference sequence). This chain's CDR3 is CSAPNEAGELFF. The CDR3 DNA follows: TGCAGTGCTCCGAATGAGGCCGGGGAGCTGTTTTTT.

The chain links TRBV6-5 to TRBJ1-2; D not resolved. Trimming left V 0 bases short and J 2 bases short, with 7 bases between. The CDR3 covers 14 residues. From germline, CDR1 is MNHEY and CDR2 SVGAGI. For the CDR3, the DNA is TGTGCCAGCAGTTACTCCCAGCGGAACTATGGCTACACCTTC. Amino acid sequence: CASSYSQRNYGYTF.

The rearrangement links TRBV27 to TRBJ2-7; maybe TRBD1 (6 bases). V was trimmed by 4 bases and J by 5 bases, leaving 12 bases between them. This CDR3 region has 13 residues. Germline CDR1 MNHEY, CDR2 SMNVEV (reference sequence). The CDR3 protein is CASSSAGADEQYF. The DNA of the CDR3 is TGTGCCAGCAGTTCGGCAGGGGCCGACGAGCAGTACTTC.

This clonotype was found a few times. This chain uses TRBV5-6 with TRBJ1-4; TRBD1 agrees at 9 bases. This CDR3 contains 16 residues. CDR1 is SGHDT and CDR2 is YYEEEE in the germline V gene. Trimming removed 3 bases from V and 8 bases from J; junction bases left unmatched: 11. The CDR3 protein is CASSSNLDRGGEKLFF. CDR3 sequence (DNA): TGTGCCAGCAGCTCGAATCTGGACAGGGGAGGGGAAAAACTGTTTTTT.

The chain uses TRBV7-2 and TRBJ2-3, with TRBD2 identical over 10 bases. The CDR3 totals 15 residues. Germline assignment: CDR1 SGHTA and CDR2 FQGNSA. V lost 6 bases to trimming and J lost 3 bases; unmatched junction nucleotides: 6. CDR3 sequence reads: CASSNLAGVTDTQYF. The CDR3 region has the DNA TGTGCCAGCAGTAATCTAGCGGGGGTAACAGATACGCAGTATTTT.

In this sample, this clonotype turned up a few times. The V call is TRBV27, the J call TRBJ1-5; 10 nucleotides line up with TRBD1. The ends lost 5 bases at V and 2 bases at J; junction bases unmatched: 3. This CDR3 is 15 amino acids long. CDR1 and CDR2 from the germline V gene are MNHEY and SMNVEV (reference sequence). The CDR3 DNA follows: TGTGCCAGCAGTGGAGGGACAGGGGGCAATCAGCCCCAGCATTTT. Protein sequence: CASSGGTGGNQPQHF.

There are a few counts of this clonotype. The rearrangement uses TRBV5-1 and TRBJ1-2; no clear D. Looked up from germline, CDR1 is SGHRS and CDR2 is YFSETQ. V lost 3 bases, J lost 7 bases, and 16 bases lay in between. The CDR3 runs 14 residues. CDR3 region: CASSYASQSRGYTF. In DNA, the CDR3 is TGCGCCAGCAGCTATGCGAGTCAGAGTCGTGGCTACACCTTC.

The J gene is TRBJ2-3, the V gene TRBV5-8; D remains ambiguous. The CDR3 consists of 14 residues. Between the trimmed V and J ends, which lost 3 bases and 3 bases, there was a span of 11 bases. Germline values: CDR1 SGHTS, CDR2 YDEGEE. CDR3 in amino acids: CASSSGRRTDTQYF. DNA for the CDR3: TGTGCCAGCAGCTCCGGCAGGCGGACAGATACGCAGTATTTT.

This chain links TRBV11-2 with TRBJ1-3; possibly TRBD1 for D (5 bases). The CDR3 is made up of 15 amino acids. Deletions cut 7 bases from V and 2 bases from J, with 15 bases between. Germline V gene lookup returns CDR1 SGHAT and CDR2 FQNNGV. In DNA, the CDR3 is TGTGCCAGCACCACTCTGGGGGGGGCTGGAAACACCATATATTTT. As protein: CASTTLGGAGNTIYF.

This clonotype has only a few counts. The chain employs TRBV30 and TRBJ1-5; a weak D match, TRBD1 (6 bases). CDR3 length equals 13 residues. CDR1 GTSNPN and CDR2 SVGIG come from the germline V gene (reference sequence). The germline V and J ends were trimmed by 1 base and 6 bases, with 10 bases remaining between them. CDR3 protein: CAWSGQVGQPQHF. For the CDR3, the DNA is TGTGCCTGGAGTGGACAGGTCGGTCAGCCCCAGCATTTT.

The V call is TRBV6-8, the J call TRBJ2-3; the D gene is possibly TRBD2 (6 bases). The CDR3 spans 14 residues. The V gene lost 4 bases and the J gene lost 3 bases, with 11 bases spanning the gap. CDR1 is MNHGY and CDR2 is SAAAGT in the germline V gene. CDR3 residues: CASSFREVTDTQYF. CDR3 DNA sequence: TGTGCCAGCAGTTTCAGGGAGGTGACAGATACGCAGTATTTT.